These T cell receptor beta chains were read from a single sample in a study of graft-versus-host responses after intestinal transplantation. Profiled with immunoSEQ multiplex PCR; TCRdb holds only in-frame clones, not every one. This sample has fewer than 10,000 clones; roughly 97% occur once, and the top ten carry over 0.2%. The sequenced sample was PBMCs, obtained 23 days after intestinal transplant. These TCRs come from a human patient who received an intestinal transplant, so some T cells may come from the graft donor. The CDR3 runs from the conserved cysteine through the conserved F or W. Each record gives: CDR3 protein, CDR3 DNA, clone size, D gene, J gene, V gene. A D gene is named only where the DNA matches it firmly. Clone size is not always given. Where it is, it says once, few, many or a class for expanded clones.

cdr3_aa: CASSASGTGAGNTIYF
cdr3_nt: TGTGCCAGCAGCGCATCCGGGACAGGGGCTGGAAACACCATATATTTT
clone_size: -
d_call: TRBD1
j_call: TRBJ1-3
v_call: TRBV11-3

cdr3_aa: CASSVVGKTEAFF
cdr3_nt: TGTGCCAGCAGCGTGGTAGGGAAAACTGAAGCTTTCTTT
clone_size: -
d_call: -
j_call: TRBJ1-1
v_call: TRBV9

cdr3_aa: CASSQFGQSNQPQHF
cdr3_nt: TGTGCCAGTAGTCAATTCGGACAGAGCAATCAGCCCCAGCATTTT
clone_size: -
d_call: -
j_call: TRBJ1-5
v_call: TRBV19

cdr3_aa: CASSLGHEQYF
cdr3_nt: TGTGCCAGCAGTTTGGGACACGAGCAGTACTTC
clone_size: once
d_call: -
j_call: TRBJ2-7
v_call: TRBV11-2

cdr3_aa: CASSLESEAFF
cdr3_nt: TGTGCCAGCAGCTTGGAGAGTGAAGCTTTCTTT
clone_size: -
d_call: -
j_call: TRBJ1-1
v_call: TRBV5-6

cdr3_aa: CASSLGPGGYEQYF
cdr3_nt: TGTGCCAGCAGCCTAGGGCCAGGGGGCTACGAGCAGTACTTC
clone_size: few
d_call: TRBD1
j_call: TRBJ2-7
v_call: TRBV7-6

cdr3_aa: CASSLWICWDSRIRPTDTQYF
cdr3_nt: TGTGCCAGCAGTTTATGGATTTGTTGGGACAGCCGGATCCGCCCGACAGATACGCAGTATTTT
clone_size: -
d_call: TRBD1
j_call: TRBJ2-3
v_call: TRBV28

cdr3_aa: CASSYSGAGIYEQYF
cdr3_nt: TGTGCCAGCAGTTACTCCGGAGCGGGTATCTACGAGCAGTACTTC
clone_size: -
d_call: -
j_call: TRBJ2-7
v_call: TRBV6-5

cdr3_aa: CASSIGGLITDTQYF
cdr3_nt: TGTGCCAGTAGTATTGGGGGACTAATCACAGATACGCAGTATTTT
clone_size: -
d_call: TRBD2
j_call: TRBJ2-3
v_call: TRBV19

cdr3_aa: CSVEDRRGGGEAFF
cdr3_nt: TGCAGCGTTGAAGATAGGAGGGGTGGAGGCGAAGCTTTCTTT
clone_size: -
d_call: -
j_call: TRBJ1-1
v_call: TRBV29-1

cdr3_aa: CASHRGVGDEQYF
cdr3_nt: TGTGCCAGCCATAGGGGGGTTGGCGACGAGCAGTACTTC
clone_size: -
d_call: -
j_call: TRBJ2-7
v_call: TRBV25-1

cdr3_aa: CASSYGTESPAGYNEQFF
cdr3_nt: TGTGCCAGCAGCTACGGGACAGAGTCCCCGGCTGGCTACAATGAGCAGTTCTTC
clone_size: -
d_call: TRBD1
j_call: TRBJ2-1
v_call: TRBV7-3

cdr3_aa: CASSPRVKGKRKVSSNYEQYF
cdr3_nt: TGTGCCAGCAGCCCGCGGGTGAAGGGTAAGAGAAAGGTTAGTTCAAATTACGAGCAGTACTTC
clone_size: -
d_call: -
j_call: TRBJ2-7
v_call: TRBV2

cdr3_aa: CASSTSGNSYNEQFF
cdr3_nt: TGTGCCAGTAGTACCAGCGGGAACTCCTACAATGAGCAGTTCTTC
clone_size: -
d_call: TRBD2
j_call: TRBJ2-1
v_call: TRBV19

cdr3_aa: CASSYSKVETQYF
cdr3_nt: TGTGCCAGCAGTTACTCCAAAGTGGAGACCCAGTACTTC
clone_size: -
d_call: -
j_call: TRBJ2-5
v_call: TRBV6-5

cdr3_aa: CASSLSLCGSPDNEQFF
cdr3_nt: TGTGCCAGCAGCTTAAGTCTGTGCGGGAGTCCAGACAATGAGCAGTTCTTC
clone_size: -
d_call: TRBD2
j_call: TRBJ2-1
v_call: TRBV7-3

cdr3_aa: CASSIQGADTEQFF
cdr3_nt: TGTGCCAGTAGTATACAGGGGGCCGACACTGAGCAGTTCTTC
clone_size: -
d_call: TRBD1
j_call: TRBJ2-1
v_call: TRBV19

cdr3_aa: CASKGRTDTQYF
cdr3_nt: TGTGCCAGCAAGGGGCGCACAGATACGCAGTATTTT
clone_size: -
d_call: -
j_call: TRBJ2-3
v_call: TRBV6-1

cdr3_aa: CASSEAGGRRRETQYF
cdr3_nt: TGTGCCAGCAGTGAAGCGGGGGGAAGACGTAGAGAGACCCAGTACTTC
clone_size: -
d_call: -
j_call: TRBJ2-5
v_call: TRBV2

cdr3_aa: CASSHGTGGIYEQYF
cdr3_nt: TGTGCCAGCAGTCACGGGACAGGGGGTATTTACGAGCAGTACTTC
clone_size: -
d_call: TRBD1
j_call: TRBJ2-7
v_call: TRBV27

cdr3_aa: CASRPGGNTEAFF
cdr3_nt: TGTGCCAGTAGGCCAGGAGGGAACACTGAAGCTTTCTTT
clone_size: -
d_call: -
j_call: TRBJ1-1
v_call: TRBV19